This TCR beta chain was obtained from a study of T cells in Graves' hyperthyroidism and ophthalmopathy. This clonotype was detected ten times or more. TCR beta CDR3 region amplification was performed from RNA transcripts. The TCR CDR3 first-round RT-PCR relied on the HTBI primer set. TCRdb reanalysed the multiplex PCR reads using MiXCR and keeps one entry per CDR3 protein. The sample holds fewer than 350,000 distinct CDR3 sequences, approximately 16% seen once. The junction had 2 bases not matched to a gene; V was cut back by 0 bases and J by 3 bases. Germline CDR1 and CDR2: MNHEY and SMNVEV (reference sequence). The CDR3 contains 15 residues.

This TCR was recovered from a woman aged 50 to 60 with Graves' hyperthyroidism that later progressed to Graves' ophthalmopathy. This sequence joins TRBV27 and TRBJ2-3; 8 bases align to TRBD2. The sequencing sample was made of blood. CDR3 nucleotide sequence: TGTGCCAGCAGTTTATCGTCTAGCGGGACAGATACGCAGTATTTT. Translated: CASSLSSSGTDTQYF.